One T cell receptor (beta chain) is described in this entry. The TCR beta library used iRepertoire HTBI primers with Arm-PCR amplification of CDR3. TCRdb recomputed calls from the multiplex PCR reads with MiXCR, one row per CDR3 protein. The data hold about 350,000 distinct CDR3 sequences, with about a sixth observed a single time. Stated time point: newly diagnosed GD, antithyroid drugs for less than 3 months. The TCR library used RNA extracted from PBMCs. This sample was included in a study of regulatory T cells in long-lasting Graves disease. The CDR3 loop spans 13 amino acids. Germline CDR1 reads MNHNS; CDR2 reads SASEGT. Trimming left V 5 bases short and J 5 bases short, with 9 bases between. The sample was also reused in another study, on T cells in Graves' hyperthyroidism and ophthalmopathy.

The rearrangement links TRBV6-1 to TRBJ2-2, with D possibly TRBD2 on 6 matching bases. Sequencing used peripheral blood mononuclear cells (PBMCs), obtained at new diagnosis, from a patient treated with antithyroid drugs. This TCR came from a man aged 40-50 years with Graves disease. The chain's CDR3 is CASSRLGTGELFF. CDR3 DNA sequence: TGTGCCAGCAGTCGACTAGGAACCGGGGAGCTGTTTTTT.